The following is a T cell receptor beta chain sequence with its context. Its antigen is unknown. This record comes from a study of T cell responses to AZD1222 COVID-19 vaccine. The study's findings and limits: Repertoires in all cases were sampled only once the peak T cell response had passed. Clonal diversity may have been underestimated in mostly white British donors.

Sequencing was performed with immunoSEQ multiplex PCR; in TCRdb, only in-frame clones are kept and a portion is missing. The top ten hold approximately 12% of the sample, which has about 94,000 clones, nearly 90% seen once. V was trimmed by 3 bases and J by 7 bases, leaving 13 bases between them. This CDR3 is built from 13 residues. From germline, CDR1 is SGHNT and CDR2 YENEEA. The sequences come from peripheral blood, collected on day 0 of AZD1222 vaccination. The chain recombines TRBV11-3 with TRBJ2-7, with TRBD2 as a possible D gene (6 bases). The clonotype comes from an adult in good health. As DNA, the CDR3 is TGTGCCAGCAGCTTCGGAGGGAATAGGGAGCAGTACTTC. Its protein product is CASSFGGNREQYF.